A selection of T cell receptor beta chains follows, all from one sample in a study of blood T cell repertoires in COVID-19. Some clones are missing from TCRdb's copy, which holds only in-frame ones; the method was immunoSEQ multiplex PCR. Seen here are hundreds of thousands of clones, around 83% observed once, and the top ten hold around 5.4%. Material: peripheral blood. Receptors were obtained from an elderly man with acute or convalescent COVID-19. Each CDR3 is given with its conserved first and last residue. A D gene is named only where the DNA matches it firmly. The size of a clone is reported for some rows only, either as once, few or many, or as a class for expanded clones.

.	TRBV27	.	TRBJ2-2	CASSQSSQRGGELFF	TGTGCCAGCAGTCAAAGCTCCCAGCGTGGCGGGGAGCTGTTTTTT
.	TRBV28	.	TRBJ2-7	CASSSVPGWAGGTFEQYF	TGTGCCAGCAGTTCCGTACCGGGATGGGCAGGGGGGACTTTCGAGCAGTACTTC
.	TRBV2	TRBD1	TRBJ2-5	CASGTGGGQETQYF	TGTGCCAGCGGGACAGGGGGCGGTCAAGAGACCCAGTACTTC
.	TRBV15	.	TRBJ2-1	CATSRDNRGMLFF	TGTGCCACCAGCAGAGATAACCGGGGAATGCTGTTCTTC
.	TRBV3-1/TRBV3-2	.	TRBJ2-7	CASSQTQGFEQYF	TGTGCCAGCAGCCAAACGCAGGGTTTCGAGCAGTACTTC
once	TRBV18	TRBD2	TRBJ2-1	CASSPGWEGQDEQFF	TGTGCCAGCTCACCAGGGTGGGAGGGTCAAGATGAGCAGTTCTTC
.	TRBV29-1	.	TRBJ1-1	CSAALAGASTEAFF	TGCAGCGCTGCCTTAGCGGGGGCGAGCACTGAAGCTTTCTTT
.	TRBV30	.	TRBJ1-1	CAWTTDTNTEAFF	TGTGCCTGGACCACCGACACTAACACTGAAGCTTTCTTT
.	TRBV19	.	TRBJ2-7	CASSGAYEQYF	TGTGCCAGTAGTGGAGCCTACGAGCAGTACTTC
.	TRBV5-1	.	TRBJ2-2	CASSLTGSPNTGELFF	TGCGCCAGCAGCCTTACAGGGTCCCCTAACACCGGGGAGCTGTTTTTT
.	TRBV15	.	TRBJ2-3	CATSRDWGEPDTQYF	TGTGCCACCAGCAGAGATTGGGGGGAACCAGATACGCAGTATTTT
.	TRBV2	TRBD1	TRBJ2-6	CATSGQGYSGANVLTF	TGTGCCACCAGTGGACAGGGATACTCTGGGGCCAACGTCCTGACTTTC
.	TRBV18	.	TRBJ2-3	CASSGPSGSTDTQYF	TGTGCCAGCTCTGGGCCCAGCGGGAGCACAGATACGCAGTATTTT
.	TRBV18	TRBD2	TRBJ2-1	CASSPRVGGDNEQFF	TGTGCCAGCTCACCACGTGTGGGGGGGGACAATGAGCAGTTCTTC
few	TRBV6-5	TRBD1	TRBJ2-7	CASAWEGTVYEQYF	TGTGCCAGCGCCTGGGAAGGGACAGTCTACGAGCAGTACTTC
.	TRBV18	.	TRBJ1-1	CASQGGLRAFF	TGTGCCAGCCAGGGAGGTTTGAGAGCTTTCTTT
.	TRBV6-5	.	TRBJ1-1	CASSGRAGNTEAFF	TGTGCCAGCAGCGGGAGGGCGGGGAACACTGAAGCTTTCTTT
.	TRBV6-5	.	TRBJ1-6	CASRSRRTNSPLHF	TGTGCCAGCAGGTCCAGAAGAACTAATTCACCCCTCCACTTT
.	TRBV7-9	TRBD1	TRBJ2-7	CASSGTGESYEQYF	TGTGCCAGCAGCGGGACAGGTGAATCCTACGAGCAGTACTTC
.	TRBV7-6	.	TRBJ2-5	CASSLVYPRALHQETQYF	TGTGCCAGCAGCTTAGTCTATCCCCGAGCCCTACACCAAGAGACCCAGTACTTC
.	TRBV7-9	.	TRBJ2-5	CASSFHPGEETQYF	TGTGCCAGCAGCTTTCATCCAGGGGAAGAGACCCAGTACTTC
few	TRBV28	.	TRBJ1-1	CASSLLANTEAFF	TGTGCCAGCAGTTTATTGGCGAACACTGAAGCTTTCTTT
.	TRBV5-1	.	TRBJ2-2	CASSLGLTGELFF	TGCGCCAGCAGCTTGGGTCTGACCGGGGAGCTGTTTTTT
.	TRBV4-1	TRBD1	TRBJ2-7	CASSRGQGASYEQYF	TGCGCCAGCAGCCGAGGACAGGGGGCATCCTACGAGCAGTACTTC
.	TRBV18	TRBD2	TRBJ2-7	CASSPPRRGLAGVGEQYF	TGTGCCAGCTCACCACCGCGGAGGGGACTAGCGGGAGTCGGAGAGCAGTACTTC
once	TRBV5-1	.	TRBJ2-2	CASSLASGYSSGELFF	TGCGCCAGCAGCTTGGCGTCAGGGTACTCGTCCGGGGAGCTGTTTTTT
once	TRBV18	.	TRBJ1-3	CASSPNPTGSGNTIYF	TGTGCCAGCTCACCAAACCCGACAGGCTCTGGAAACACCATATATTTT
.	TRBV19	.	TRBJ1-3	CASKSRGTISGNTIYF	TGTGCCAGTAAATCTCGCGGCACAATCTCTGGAAACACCATATATTTT
few	TRBV10-3	TRBD1	TRBJ2-7	CAISARDRGYEQYF	TGTGCCATCAGTGCCCGGGACAGGGGGTACGAGCAGTACTTC
once	TRBV3-1/TRBV3-2	TRBD1	TRBJ1-2	CASSQGIQGEDGYTF	TGTGCCAGCAGCCAAGGAATACAGGGGGAGGATGGCTACACCTTC
.	TRBV7-3	.	TRBJ1-6	CASSLTGTPYNSPLHF	TGTGCCAGCAGCTTAACTGGGACACCGTATAATTCACCCCTCCACTTT
.	TRBV5-1	.	TRBJ2-5	CASSLPGRQETQYF	TGCGCCAGCAGCTTGCCTGGCAGACAAGAGACCCAGTACTTC
.	TRBV18	.	TRBJ2-1	CASAYRVSYNEQFF	TGTGCCAGCGCCTACAGGGTCTCCTACAATGAGCAGTTCTTC
.	TRBV18	TRBD1	TRBJ1-2	CASSPDRVENGYTF	TGTGCCAGCTCACCGGACAGGGTTGAAAATGGCTACACCTTC
.	TRBV6-1	.	TRBJ2-5	CASSEAGSQETQYF	TGTGCCAGCAGTGAAGCGGGCAGCCAAGAGACCCAGTACTTC
once	TRBV5-1	.	TRBJ2-5	CASSLDLTQETQYF	TGCGCCAGCAGCCTTGACTTGACCCAAGAGACCCAGTACTTC
.	TRBV18	TRBD1	TRBJ2-2	CASSQRTGNTGELFF	TGTGCCAGCTCACAGCGGACAGGGAACACCGGGGAGCTGTTTTTT
few	TRBV7-9	TRBD2	TRBJ2-7	CASSLGVAGGHEQYF	TGTGCCAGCAGCTTAGGGGTAGCGGGGGGGCACGAGCAGTACTTC
.	TRBV29-1	TRBD1	TRBJ2-1	CSVDGDRVGSYNEQFF	TGCAGCGTTGATGGGGACAGGGTTGGGTCCTACAATGAGCAGTTCTTC
.	TRBV16	TRBD1	TRBJ1-4	CASSQSGQGNEKLFF	TGTGCCAGCAGCCAATCAGGACAGGGGAATGAAAAACTGTTTTTT
.	TRBV11-2	TRBD2	TRBJ2-7	CASSFGLAGEQYF	TGTGCCAGCAGCTTCGGACTAGCGGGCGAGCAGTACTTC
.	TRBV7-3	TRBD2	TRBJ2-1	CASSLISSGSYNEQFF	TGTGCCAGCAGCTTAATATCTAGCGGGAGCTACAATGAGCAGTTCTTC
.	TRBV6-6	TRBD2	TRBJ2-7	CASSRRTSGLPSYEQYF	TGTGCCAGCAGTCGAAGGACTAGCGGGCTGCCCTCCTACGAGCAGTACTTC
once	TRBV2	.	TRBJ1-1	CASSGREGTEAFF	TGTGCCAGCAGCGGGCGGGAAGGCACTGAAGCTTTCTTT
.	TRBV12-3/TRBV12-4	.	TRBJ2-7	CASSRDRTYEQYF	TGTGCCAGCAGTCGAGACAGGACCTACGAGCAGTACTTC
.	TRBV19	.	TRBJ2-2	CASSTGEAGELFF	TGTGCCAGTAGTACTGGGGAGGCCGGGGAGCTGTTTTTT
.	TRBV19	.	TRBJ1-1	CASRGIGDTEAFF	TGTGCCAGTAGGGGGATAGGGGACACTGAAGCTTTCTTT
.	TRBV10-3	TRBD1	TRBJ1-6	CAISESDRGAPGSLHF	TGTGCCATCAGTGAGTCAGACAGGGGGGCGCCGGGTTCCCTCCACTTT
.	TRBV27	.	TRBJ2-3	CASSRLIGGGTDTQYF	TGTGCCAGCAGTCGACTCATAGGAGGGGGCACAGATACGCAGTATTTT
.	TRBV6-5	TRBD1	TRBJ1-5	CASSTQGGLNQPQHF	TGTGCCAGCAGTACACAGGGGGGACTCAATCAGCCCCAGCATTTT
many	TRBV5-5	.	TRBJ2-1	CASSLDSGTYNEQFF	TGTGCCAGCAGCTTGGATTCAGGGACCTACAATGAGCAGTTCTTC
.	TRBV7-3	.	TRBJ2-2	CASSLPTGELFF	TGTGCCAGCAGCCTTCCTACCGGGGAGCTGTTTTTT
few	TRBV28	TRBD1	TRBJ1-6	CASSSRGRNSPLHF	TGTGCCAGCAGTTCCAGGGGGCGGAATTCACCCCTCCACTTT
.	TRBV7-8	.	TRBJ1-2	CASSPGGGYGYTF	TGTGCCAGCAGCCCAGGCGGGGGCTATGGCTACACCTTC
once	TRBV5-1	.	TRBJ2-7	CASSSIQGTYEQYF	TGCGCCAGCAGCTCGATACAGGGAACCTACGAGCAGTACTTC
once	TRBV24-1	TRBD1	TRBJ1-1	CATRGTGMNTEAFF	TGTGCCACCAGGGGGACAGGGATGAACACTGAAGCTTTCTTT
few	TRBV19	TRBD1	TRBJ1-1	CASARRGLTEAFF	TGTGCCAGCGCGCGCAGGGGGCTTACTGAAGCTTTCTTT